This TCR beta chain was documented in a study of T cell responses to AZD1222 COVID-19 vaccine. General observations from the study: A rise in Spike-specific TCR breadth and depth followed two AZD1222 doses. Baseline antibody screening turned up just six seropositive AZD1222 recipients. Donor demographics were predominantly white British with a female majority; clonal diversity may be underestimated.

This CDR3 is 15 amino acids long. Trimming removed 6 bases from V and 6 bases from J, with 18 bases in between. Germline-derived CDR1 and CDR2 are MDHEN and SYDVKM. The assay was immunoSEQ multiplex PCR, and TCRdb's table has in-frame clones only and misses some. Of approximately 150,000 clones listed, approximately 88% are singletons. This clone was seen once. What it recognizes is unknown. The genes are TRBV28 and TRBJ1-5, with a tentative D call TRBD1 (5 bases). The receptor comes from an adult in good health. The sequencing used peripheral blood, collected on day 0 of MenACWY control vaccination. The CDR3 is CASSSGGGFRQPQHF. The CDR3 coding sequence is TGTGCCAGCAGCTCCGGGGGGGGGTTTCGTCAGCCCCAGCATTTT.